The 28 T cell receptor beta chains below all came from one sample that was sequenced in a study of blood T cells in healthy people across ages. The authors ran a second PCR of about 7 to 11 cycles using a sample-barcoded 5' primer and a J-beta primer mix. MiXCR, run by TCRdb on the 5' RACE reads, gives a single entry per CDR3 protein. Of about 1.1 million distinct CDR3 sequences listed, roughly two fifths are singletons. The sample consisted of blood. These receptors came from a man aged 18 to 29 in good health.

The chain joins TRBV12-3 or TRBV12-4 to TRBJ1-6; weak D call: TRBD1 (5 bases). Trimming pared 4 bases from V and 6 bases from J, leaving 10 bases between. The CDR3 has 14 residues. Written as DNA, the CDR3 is TGTGCCAGCAGTTCGGGACGGTTTAATTCACCCCTCCACTTT. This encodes CASSSGRFNSPLHF.

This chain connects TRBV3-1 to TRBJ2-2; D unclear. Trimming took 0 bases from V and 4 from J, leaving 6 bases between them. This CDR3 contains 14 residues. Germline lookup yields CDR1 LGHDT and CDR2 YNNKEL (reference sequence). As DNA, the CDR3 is TGTGCCAGCAGCCAAGATTACTCCACCGGGGAGCTGTTTTTT. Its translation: CASSQDYSTGELFF.

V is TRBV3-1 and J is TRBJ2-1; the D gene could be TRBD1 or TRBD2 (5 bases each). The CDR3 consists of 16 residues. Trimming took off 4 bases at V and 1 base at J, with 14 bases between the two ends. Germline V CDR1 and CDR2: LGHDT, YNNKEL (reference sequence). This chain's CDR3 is CASSPDRGFSYNEQFF. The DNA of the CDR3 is TGTGCCAGCAGCCCCGACAGAGGGTTTTCCTACAATGAGCAGTTCTTC.

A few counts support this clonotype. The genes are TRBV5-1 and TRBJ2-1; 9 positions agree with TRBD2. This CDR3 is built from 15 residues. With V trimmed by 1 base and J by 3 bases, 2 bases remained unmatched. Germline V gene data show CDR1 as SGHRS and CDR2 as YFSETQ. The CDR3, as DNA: TGCGCCAGCAGCTTGACTAGCGGGCGCTACAATGAGCAGTTCTTC. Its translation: CASSLTSGRYNEQFF.

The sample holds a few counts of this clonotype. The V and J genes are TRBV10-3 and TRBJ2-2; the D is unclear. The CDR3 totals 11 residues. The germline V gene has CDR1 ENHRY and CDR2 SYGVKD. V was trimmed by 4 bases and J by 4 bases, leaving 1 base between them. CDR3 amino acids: CAISATGELFF. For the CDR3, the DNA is TGTGCCATCAGTGCCACCGGGGAGCTGTTTTTT.

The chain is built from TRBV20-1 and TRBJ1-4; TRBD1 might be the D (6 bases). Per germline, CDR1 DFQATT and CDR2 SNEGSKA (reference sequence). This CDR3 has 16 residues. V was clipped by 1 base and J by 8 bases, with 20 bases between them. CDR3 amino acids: CSARALVTQGNEKLFF. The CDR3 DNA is TGCAGTGCTAGAGCCTTAGTCACCCAGGGGAACGAAAAACTGTTTTTT.

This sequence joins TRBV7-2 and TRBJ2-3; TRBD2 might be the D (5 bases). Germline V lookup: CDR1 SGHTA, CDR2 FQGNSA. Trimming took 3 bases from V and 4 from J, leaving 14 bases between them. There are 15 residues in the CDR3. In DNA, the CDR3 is TGTGCCAGCAGCTTGCGGATAGTTAGCGCAGATACGCAGTATTTT. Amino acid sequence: CASSLRIVSADTQYF.

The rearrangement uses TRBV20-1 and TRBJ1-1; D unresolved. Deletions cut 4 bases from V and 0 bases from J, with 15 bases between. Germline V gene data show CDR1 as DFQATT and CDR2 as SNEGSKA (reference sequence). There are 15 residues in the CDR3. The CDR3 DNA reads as TGCAGTGCTACCGGGGATCTCACCATGAACACTGAAGCTTTCTTT. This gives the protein CSATGDLTMNTEAFF.

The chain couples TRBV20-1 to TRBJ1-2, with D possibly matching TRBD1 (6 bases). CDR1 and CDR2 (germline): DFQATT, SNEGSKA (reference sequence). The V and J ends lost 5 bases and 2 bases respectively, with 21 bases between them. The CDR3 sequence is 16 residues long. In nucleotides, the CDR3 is TGCAGTGCTCTCGGGGCAGGGGCGCTTCAAAACTATGGCTACACCTTC. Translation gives CSALGAGALQNYGYTF.

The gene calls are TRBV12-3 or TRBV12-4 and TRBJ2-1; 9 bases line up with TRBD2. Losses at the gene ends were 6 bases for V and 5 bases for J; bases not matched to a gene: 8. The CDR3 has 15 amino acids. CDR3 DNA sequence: TGTGCCAGCAGCCGACGAGCGGGGGGTAACAATGAGCAGTTCTTC. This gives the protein CASSRRAGGNNEQFF.

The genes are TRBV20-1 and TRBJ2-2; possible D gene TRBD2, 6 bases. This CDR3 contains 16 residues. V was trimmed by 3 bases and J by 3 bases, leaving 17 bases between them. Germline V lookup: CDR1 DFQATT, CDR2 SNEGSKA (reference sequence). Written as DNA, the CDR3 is TGCAGTGCTAGCGCGTTCCCTCGACTAGACACCGGGGAGCTGTTTTTT. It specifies CSASAFPRLDTGELFF.

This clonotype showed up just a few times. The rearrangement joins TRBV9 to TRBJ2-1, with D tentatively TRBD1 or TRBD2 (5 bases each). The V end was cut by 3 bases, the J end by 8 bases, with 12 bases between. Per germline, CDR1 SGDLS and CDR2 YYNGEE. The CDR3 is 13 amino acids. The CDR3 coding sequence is TGTGCCAGCAGCGGGGGGAACCGGTATGAGCAGTTCTTC. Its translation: CASSGGNRYEQFF.

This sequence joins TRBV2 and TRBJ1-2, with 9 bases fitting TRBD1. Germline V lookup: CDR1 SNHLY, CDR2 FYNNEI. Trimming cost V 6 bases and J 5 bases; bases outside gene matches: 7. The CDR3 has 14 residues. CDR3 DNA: TGTGCCAGCAGGGGACAGGGTGGTAGATATGGCTACACCTTC. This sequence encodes CASRGQGGRYGYTF.

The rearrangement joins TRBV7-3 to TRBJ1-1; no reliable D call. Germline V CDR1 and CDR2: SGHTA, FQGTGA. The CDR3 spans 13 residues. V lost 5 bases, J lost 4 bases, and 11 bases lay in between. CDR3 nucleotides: TGTGCCAGCAGCGTCAGTGTCACCACTGAAGCTTTCTTT. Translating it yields CASSVSVTTEAFF. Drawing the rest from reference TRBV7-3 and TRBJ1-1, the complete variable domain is GAGVSQTPSNKVTEKGKYVELRCDPISGHTALYWYRQSLGQGPEFLIYFQGTGAADDSGLPNDRFFAVRPEGSVSTLKIQRTERGDSAVYLCASSVSVTTEAFFGQGTRLTVV.

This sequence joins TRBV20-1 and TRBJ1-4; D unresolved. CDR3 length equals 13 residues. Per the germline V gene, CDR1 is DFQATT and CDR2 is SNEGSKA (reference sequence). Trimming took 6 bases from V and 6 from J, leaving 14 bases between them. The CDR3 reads CSASGGSDEKLFF. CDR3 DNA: TGCAGTGCCTCAGGCGGGTCTGATGAAAAACTGTTTTTT.

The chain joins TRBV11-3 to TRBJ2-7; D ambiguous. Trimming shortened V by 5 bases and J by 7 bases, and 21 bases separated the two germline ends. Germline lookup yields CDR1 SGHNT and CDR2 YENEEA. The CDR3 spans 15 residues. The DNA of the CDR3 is TGTGCCAGCAGCCCCCGTTATAGCTCCTACAATGAGCAGTACTTC. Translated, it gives CASSPRYSSYNEQYF.

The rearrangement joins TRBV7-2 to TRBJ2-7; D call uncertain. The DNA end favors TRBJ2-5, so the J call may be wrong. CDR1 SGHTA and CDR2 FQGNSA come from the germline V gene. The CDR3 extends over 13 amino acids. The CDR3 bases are TGTGCCAGCAGCTTGTCAGTAGAAGAGACCCAGTACTTC. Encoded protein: CASSLSVEETQYF.

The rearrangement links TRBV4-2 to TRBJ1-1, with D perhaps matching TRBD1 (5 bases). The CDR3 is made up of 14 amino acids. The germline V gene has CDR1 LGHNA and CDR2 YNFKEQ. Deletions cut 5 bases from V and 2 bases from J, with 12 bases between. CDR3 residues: CASSDAGRNTEAFF. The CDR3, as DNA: TGTGCCAGCAGCGACGCGGGACGAAACACTGAAGCTTTCTTT.

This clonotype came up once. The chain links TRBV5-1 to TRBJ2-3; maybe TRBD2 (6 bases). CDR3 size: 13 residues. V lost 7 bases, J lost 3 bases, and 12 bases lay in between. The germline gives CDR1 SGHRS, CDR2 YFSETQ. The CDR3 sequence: CASFSGTTDTQYF. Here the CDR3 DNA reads TGCGCCAGCTTTAGCGGTACAACAGATACGCAGTATTTT.

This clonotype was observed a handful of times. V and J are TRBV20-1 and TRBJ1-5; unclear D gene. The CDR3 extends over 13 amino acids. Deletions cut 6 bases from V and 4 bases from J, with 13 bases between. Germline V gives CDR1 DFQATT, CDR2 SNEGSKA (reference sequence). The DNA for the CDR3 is TGCAGTGCCCCGGGAGCTAAGAATCAGCCCCAGCATTTT. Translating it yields CSAPGAKNQPQHF.

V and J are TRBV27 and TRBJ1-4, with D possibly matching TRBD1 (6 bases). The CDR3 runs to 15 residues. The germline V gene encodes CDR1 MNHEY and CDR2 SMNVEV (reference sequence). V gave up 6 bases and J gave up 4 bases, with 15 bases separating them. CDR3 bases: TGTGCCAGCAGCATAACAGGGTCTTTTAATGAAAAACTGTTTTTT. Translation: CASSITGSFNEKLFF. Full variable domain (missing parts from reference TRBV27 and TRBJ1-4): EAQVTQNPRYLITVTGKKLTVTCSQNMNHEYMSWYRQDPGLGLRQIYYSMNVEVTDKGDVPEGYKVSRKEKRNFPLILESPSPNQTSLYFCASSITGSFNEKLFFGSGTQLSVL.

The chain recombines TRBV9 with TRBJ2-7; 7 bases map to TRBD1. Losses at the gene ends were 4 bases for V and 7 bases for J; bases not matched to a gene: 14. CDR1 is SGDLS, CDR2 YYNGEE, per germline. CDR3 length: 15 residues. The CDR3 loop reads CASSLGQAAYNEQYF. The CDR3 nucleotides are TGTGCCAGCAGCTTAGGACAGGCCGCCTACAATGAGCAGTACTTC.

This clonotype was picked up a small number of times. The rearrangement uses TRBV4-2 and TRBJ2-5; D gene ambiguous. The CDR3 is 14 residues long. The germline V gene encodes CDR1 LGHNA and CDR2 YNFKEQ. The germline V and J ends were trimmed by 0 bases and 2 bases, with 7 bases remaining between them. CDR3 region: CASSQDYQQETQYF. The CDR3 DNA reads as TGTGCCAGCAGCCAAGATTACCAGCAAGAGACCCAGTACTTC.

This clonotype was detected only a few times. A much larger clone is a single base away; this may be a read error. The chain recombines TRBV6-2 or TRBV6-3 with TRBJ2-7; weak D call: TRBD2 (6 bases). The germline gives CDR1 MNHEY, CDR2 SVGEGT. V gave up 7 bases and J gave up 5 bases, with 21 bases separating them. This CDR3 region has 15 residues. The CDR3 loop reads CASTGRVGGTDEQYF. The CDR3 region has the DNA TGTGCCAGCACAGGGCGCGTGGGAGGCACGGACGAGCAGTACTTC.

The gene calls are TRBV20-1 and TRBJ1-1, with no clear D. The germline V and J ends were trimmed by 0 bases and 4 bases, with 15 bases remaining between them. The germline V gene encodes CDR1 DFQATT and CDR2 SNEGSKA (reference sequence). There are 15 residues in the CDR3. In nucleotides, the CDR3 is TGCAGTGCTAGAGATGACGGCCGCAAAGGCACTGAAGCTTTCTTT. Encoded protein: CSARDDGRKGTEAFF.

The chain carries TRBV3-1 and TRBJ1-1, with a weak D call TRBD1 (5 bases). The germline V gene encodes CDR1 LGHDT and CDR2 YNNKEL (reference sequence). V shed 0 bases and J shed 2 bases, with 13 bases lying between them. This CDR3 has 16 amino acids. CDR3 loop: CASSQELGQDNTEAFF. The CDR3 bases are TGTGCCAGCAGCCAAGAGTTGGGGCAGGACAACACTGAAGCTTTCTTT.

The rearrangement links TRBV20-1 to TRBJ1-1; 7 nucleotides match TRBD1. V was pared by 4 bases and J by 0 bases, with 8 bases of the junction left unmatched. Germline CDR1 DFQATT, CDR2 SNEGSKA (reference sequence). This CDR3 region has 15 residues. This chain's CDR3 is CSATPGQTMNTEAFF. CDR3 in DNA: TGCAGTGCTACCCCGGGACAGACCATGAACACTGAAGCTTTCTTT.

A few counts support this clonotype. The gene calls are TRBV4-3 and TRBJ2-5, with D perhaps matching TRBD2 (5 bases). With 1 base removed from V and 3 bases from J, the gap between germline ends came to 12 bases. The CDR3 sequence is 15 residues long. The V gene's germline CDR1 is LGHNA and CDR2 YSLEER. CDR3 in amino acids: CASSQAGIPEETQYF. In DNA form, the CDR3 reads TGCGCCAGCAGCCAAGCGGGGATACCAGAAGAGACCCAGTACTTC.